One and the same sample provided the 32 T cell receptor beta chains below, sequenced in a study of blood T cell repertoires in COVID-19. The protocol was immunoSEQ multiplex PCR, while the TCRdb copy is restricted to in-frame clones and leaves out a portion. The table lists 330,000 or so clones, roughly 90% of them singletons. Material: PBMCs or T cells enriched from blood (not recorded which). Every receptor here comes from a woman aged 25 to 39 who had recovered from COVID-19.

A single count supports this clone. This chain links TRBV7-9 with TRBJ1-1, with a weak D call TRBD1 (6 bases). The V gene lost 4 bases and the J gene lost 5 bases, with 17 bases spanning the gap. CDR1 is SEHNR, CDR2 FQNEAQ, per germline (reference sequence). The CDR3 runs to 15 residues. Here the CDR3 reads CASSSLQGLWTEAFF. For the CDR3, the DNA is TGTGCCAGCAGCTCTTTACAGGGTTTGTGGACTGAAGCTTTCTTT.

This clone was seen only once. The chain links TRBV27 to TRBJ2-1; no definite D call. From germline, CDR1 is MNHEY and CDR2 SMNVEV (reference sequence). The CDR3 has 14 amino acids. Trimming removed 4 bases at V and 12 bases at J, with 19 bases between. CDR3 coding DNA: TGTGCCAGCAGTTCTCCAGAGGAAAGGAGTTTGCAGTTCTTC. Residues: CASSSPEERSLQFF.

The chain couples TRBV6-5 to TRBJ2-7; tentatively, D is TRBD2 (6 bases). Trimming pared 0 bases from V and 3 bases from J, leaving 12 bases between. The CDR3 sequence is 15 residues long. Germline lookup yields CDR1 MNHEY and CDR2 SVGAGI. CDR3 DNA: TGTGCCAGCAGTTACTCGTCTGGAGGGAACTACGAGCAGTACTTC. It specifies CASSYSSGGNYEQYF.

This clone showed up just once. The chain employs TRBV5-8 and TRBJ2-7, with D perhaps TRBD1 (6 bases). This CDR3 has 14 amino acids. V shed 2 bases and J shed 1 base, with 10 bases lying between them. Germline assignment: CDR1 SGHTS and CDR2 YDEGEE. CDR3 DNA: TGTGCCAGCAGCTTCAGGGGCCGATCCTACGAGCAGTACTTC. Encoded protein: CASSFRGRSYEQYF.

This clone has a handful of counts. The CDR3 loop is CASSPLDRAPDTQYF. CDR3 nucleotides: TGTGCCAGCAGTCCACTAGACAGGGCCCCAGATACGCAGTATTTT. The chain joins TRBV28 to TRBJ2-3, with 7 bases that match TRBD1. The CDR3 totals 15 residues. Germline-derived CDR1 and CDR2 are MDHEN and SYDVKM. V lost 5 bases, J lost 4 bases, and 9 bases stayed unmatched.

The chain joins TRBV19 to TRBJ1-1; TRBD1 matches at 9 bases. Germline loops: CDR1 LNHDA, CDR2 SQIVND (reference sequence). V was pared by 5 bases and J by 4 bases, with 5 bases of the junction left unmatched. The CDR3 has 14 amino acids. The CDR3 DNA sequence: TGTGCCAGTAGTTCAGGACAGGGGTTCACTGAAGCTTTCTTT. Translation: CASSSGQGFTEAFF.

CDR3 residues: CASSLMSTGELFF. CDR3 DNA: TGTGCCAGCAGCTTAATGTCGACCGGGGAGCTGTTTTTT. The J gene is TRBJ2-2, the V gene TRBV11-1; D gene ambiguous. The ends were cut back, 2 bases at V and 5 bases at J, with 6 bases in the middle. The germline V gene has CDR1 SGHAT and CDR2 FQDESV (reference sequence). CDR3 length: 13 residues.

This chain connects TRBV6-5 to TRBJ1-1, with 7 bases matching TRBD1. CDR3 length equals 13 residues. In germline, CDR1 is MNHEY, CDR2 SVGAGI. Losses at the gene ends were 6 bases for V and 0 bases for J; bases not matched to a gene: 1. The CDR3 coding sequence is TGTGCCAGCAGAACAGGGGTGAACACTGAAGCTTTCTTT. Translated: CASRTGVNTEAFF.

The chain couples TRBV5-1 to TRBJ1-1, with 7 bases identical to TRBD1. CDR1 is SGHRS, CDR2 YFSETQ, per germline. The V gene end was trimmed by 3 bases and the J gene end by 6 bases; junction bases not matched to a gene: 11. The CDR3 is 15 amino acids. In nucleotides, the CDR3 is TGCGCCAGCAGCTCTATGTCCCGGGACAGCGCTGAAGCTTTCTTT. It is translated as CASSSMSRDSAEAFF.

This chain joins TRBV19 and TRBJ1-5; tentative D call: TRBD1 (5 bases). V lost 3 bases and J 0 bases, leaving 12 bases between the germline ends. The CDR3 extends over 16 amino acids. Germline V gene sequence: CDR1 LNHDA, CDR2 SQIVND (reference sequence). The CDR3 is CASSITPQASNQPQHF. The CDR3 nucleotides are TGTGCCAGTAGTATTACCCCACAGGCTAGCAATCAGCCCCAGCATTTT.

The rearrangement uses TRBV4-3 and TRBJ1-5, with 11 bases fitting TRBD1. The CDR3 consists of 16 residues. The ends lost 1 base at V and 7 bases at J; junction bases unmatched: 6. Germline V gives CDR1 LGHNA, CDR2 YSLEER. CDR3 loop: CASSQGTGGRGQPQHF. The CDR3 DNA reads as TGCGCCAGCAGCCAAGGGACAGGGGGCAGGGGGCAGCCCCAGCATTTT.

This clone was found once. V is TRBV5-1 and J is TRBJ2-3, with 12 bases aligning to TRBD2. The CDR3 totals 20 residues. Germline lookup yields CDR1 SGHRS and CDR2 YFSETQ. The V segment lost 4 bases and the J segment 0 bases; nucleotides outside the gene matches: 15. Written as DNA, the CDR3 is TGCGCCAGCAGCCTGTCTAGCGGGGGGGGCCGGGTTGTTAGCACAGATACGCAGTATTTT. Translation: CASSLSSGGGRVVSTDTQYF.

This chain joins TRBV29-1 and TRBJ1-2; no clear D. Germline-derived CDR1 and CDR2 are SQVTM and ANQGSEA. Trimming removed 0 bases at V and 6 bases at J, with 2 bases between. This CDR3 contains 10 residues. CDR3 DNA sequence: TGCAGCGTTGAAGACGATGGCTACACCTTC. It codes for CSVEDDGYTF.

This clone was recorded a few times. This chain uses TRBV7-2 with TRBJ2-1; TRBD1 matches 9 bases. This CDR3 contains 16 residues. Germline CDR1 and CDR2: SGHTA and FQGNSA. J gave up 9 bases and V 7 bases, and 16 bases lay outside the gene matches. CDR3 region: CASIMRMGQGDGEQFF. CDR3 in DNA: TGTGCCAGCATCATGAGAATGGGACAGGGAGATGGTGAGCAGTTCTTC.

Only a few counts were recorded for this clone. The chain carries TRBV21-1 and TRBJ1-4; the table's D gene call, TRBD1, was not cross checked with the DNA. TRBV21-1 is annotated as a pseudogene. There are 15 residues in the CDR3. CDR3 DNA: TGTGCCAGCAGCAGAGGACAGAGAGTCAATGAAAAACTGTTTTTT. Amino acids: CASSRGQRVNEKLFF.

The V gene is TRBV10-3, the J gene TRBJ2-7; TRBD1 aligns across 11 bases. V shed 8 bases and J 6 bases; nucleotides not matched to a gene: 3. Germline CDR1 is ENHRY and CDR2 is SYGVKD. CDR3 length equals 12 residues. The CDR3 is CAIRGTGGEQYF. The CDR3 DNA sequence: TGTGCCATCCGAGGGACAGGGGGCGAGCAGTACTTC.

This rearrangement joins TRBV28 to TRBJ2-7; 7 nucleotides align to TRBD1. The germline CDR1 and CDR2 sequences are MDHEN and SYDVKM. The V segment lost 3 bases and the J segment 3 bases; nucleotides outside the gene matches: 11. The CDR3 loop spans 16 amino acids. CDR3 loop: CASSFPPTGDGYEQYF. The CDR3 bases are TGTGCCAGCAGTTTTCCACCAACAGGGGATGGCTACGAGCAGTACTTC.

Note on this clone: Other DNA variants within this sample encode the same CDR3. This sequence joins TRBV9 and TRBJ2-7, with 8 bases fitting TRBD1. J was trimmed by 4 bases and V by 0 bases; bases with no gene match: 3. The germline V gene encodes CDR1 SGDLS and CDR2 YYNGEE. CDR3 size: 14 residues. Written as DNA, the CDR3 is TGTGCCAGCAGCGTAGGTGACAGGGGATACGAGCAGTACTTC. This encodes CASSVGDRGYEQYF.

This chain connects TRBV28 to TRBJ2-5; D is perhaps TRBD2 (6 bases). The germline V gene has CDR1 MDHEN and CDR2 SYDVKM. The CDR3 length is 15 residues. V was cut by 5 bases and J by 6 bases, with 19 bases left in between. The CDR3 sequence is CASSRGTLASKTQYF. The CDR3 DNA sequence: TGTGCCAGCAGTCGGGGGACCCTAGCGAGTAAGACCCAGTACTTC.

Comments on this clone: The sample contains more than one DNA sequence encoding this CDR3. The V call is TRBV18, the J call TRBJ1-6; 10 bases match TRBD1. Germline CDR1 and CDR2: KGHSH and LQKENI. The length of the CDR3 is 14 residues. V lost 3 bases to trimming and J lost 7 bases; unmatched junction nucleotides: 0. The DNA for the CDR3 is TGTGCCAGCTCACCGGGACAGGGGAATTCACCCCTCCACTTT. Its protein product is CASSPGQGNSPLHF.

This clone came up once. The CDR3: CSVGRGPTYEQYF. CDR3 sequence (DNA): TGCAGCGTTGGTAGGGGGCCCACCTACGAGCAGTACTTC. This chain links TRBV29-1 with TRBJ2-7; 7 positions match TRBD1. V lost 4 bases to trimming and J lost 2 bases; unmatched junction nucleotides: 5. The CDR3 totals 13 residues. Germline CDR1 is SQVTM and CDR2 is ANQGSEA.

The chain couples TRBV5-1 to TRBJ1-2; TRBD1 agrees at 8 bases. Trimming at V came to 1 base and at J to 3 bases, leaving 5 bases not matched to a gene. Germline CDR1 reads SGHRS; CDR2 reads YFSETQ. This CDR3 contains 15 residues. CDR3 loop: CASSLTTGGDYGYTF. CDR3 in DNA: TGCGCCAGCAGCTTGACCACAGGGGGAGACTATGGCTACACCTTC. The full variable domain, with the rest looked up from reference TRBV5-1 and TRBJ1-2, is KAGVTQTPRYLIKTRGQQVTLSCSPISGHRSVSWYQQTPGQGLQFLFEYFSETQRNKGNFPGRFSGRQFSNSRSEMNVSTLELGDSALYLCASSLTTGGDYGYTFGSGTRLTVV.

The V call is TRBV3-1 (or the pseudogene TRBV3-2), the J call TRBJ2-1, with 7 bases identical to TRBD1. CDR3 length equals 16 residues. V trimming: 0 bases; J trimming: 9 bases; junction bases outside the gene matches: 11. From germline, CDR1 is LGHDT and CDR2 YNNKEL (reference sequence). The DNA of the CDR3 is TGTGCCAGCAGCCAAGAAAGACAGGGATCCCACCGTGAGCAGTTCTTC. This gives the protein CASSQERQGSHREQFF.

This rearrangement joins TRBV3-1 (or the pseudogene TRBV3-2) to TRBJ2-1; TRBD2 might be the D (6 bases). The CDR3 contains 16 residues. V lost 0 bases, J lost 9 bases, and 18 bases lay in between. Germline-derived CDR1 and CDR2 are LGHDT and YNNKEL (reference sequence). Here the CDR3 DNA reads TGTGCCAGCAGCCAAGATCTACTAGCCGGCGTAAGTGAGCAGTTCTTC. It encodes CASSQDLLAGVSEQFF.

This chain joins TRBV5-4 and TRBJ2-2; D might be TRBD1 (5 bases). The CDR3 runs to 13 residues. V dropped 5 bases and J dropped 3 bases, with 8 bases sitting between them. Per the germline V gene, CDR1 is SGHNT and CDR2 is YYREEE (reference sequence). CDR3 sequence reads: CASRTDYTGELFF. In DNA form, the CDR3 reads TGTGCCAGCAGGACAGACTACACCGGGGAGCTGTTTTTT.

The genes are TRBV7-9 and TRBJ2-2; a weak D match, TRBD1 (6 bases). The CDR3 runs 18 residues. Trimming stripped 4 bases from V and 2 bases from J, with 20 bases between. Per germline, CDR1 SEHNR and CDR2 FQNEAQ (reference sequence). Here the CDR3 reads CASSSPPPGTPNTGELFF. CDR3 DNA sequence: TGTGCCAGCAGCTCACCACCCCCCGGGACACCCAACACCGGGGAGCTGTTTTTT. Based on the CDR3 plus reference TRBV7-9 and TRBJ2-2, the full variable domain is DTGVSQNPRHKITKRGQNVTFRCDPISEHNRLYWYRQTLGQGPEFLTYFQNEAQLEKSRLLSDRFSAERPKGSFSTLEIQRTEQGDSAMYLCASSSPPPGTPNTGELFFGEGSRLTVL.

CDR3 loop: CASSGTGEAFF. In nucleotides, the CDR3 is TGTGCCAGCTCCGGGACAGGTGAAGCTTTCTTT. This chain uses TRBV28 with TRBJ1-1; 8 bases are a match to TRBD1. The CDR3 totals 11 residues. V was clipped by 8 bases and J by 7 bases; unmatched bases: 3. Germline V CDR1 and CDR2: MDHEN, SYDVKM. Combining the CDR3 with reference TRBV28 and TRBJ1-1 gives the whole variable domain DVKVTQSSRYLVKRTGEKVFLECVQDMDHENMFWYRQDPGLGLRLIYFSYDVKMKEKGDIPEGYSVSREKKERFSLILESASTNQTSMYLCASSGTGEAFFGQGTRLTVV.

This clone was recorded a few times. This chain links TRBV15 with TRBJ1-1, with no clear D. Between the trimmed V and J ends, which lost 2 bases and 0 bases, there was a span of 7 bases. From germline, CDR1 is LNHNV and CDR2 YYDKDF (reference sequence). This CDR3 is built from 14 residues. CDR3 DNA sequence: TGTGCCACCAGCAGAACTGTCGTGAACACTGAAGCTTTCTTT. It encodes CATSRTVVNTEAFF.

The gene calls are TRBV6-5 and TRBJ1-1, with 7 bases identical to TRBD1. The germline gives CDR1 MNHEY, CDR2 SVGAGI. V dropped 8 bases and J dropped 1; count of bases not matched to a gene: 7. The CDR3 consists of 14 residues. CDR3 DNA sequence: TGTGCCAGCCCAAGGACAGGACCGAACACTGAAGCTTTCTTT. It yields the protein CASPRTGPNTEAFF.

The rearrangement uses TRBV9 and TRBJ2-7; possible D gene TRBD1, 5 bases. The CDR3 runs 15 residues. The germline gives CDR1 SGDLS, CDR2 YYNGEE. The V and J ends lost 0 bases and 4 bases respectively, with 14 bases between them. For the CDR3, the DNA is TGTGCCAGCAGCGTAGGCCCCGCAGGGATATACGAGCAGTACTTC. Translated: CASSVGPAGIYEQYF.

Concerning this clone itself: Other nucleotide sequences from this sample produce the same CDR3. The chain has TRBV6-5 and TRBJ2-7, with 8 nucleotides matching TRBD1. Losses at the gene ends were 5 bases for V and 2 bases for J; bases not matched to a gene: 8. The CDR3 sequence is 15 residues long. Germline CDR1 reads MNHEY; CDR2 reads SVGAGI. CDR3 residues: CASSPTGTGAYEQYF. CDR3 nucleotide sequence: TGTGCCAGCAGTCCAACCGGGACAGGCGCCTACGAGCAGTACTTC.

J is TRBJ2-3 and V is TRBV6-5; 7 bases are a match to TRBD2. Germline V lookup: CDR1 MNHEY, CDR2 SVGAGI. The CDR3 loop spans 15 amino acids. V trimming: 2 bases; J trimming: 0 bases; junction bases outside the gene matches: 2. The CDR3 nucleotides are TGTGCCAGCAGTTACGGCGGGGGTAGCACAGATACGCAGTATTTT. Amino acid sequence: CASSYGGGSTDTQYF.